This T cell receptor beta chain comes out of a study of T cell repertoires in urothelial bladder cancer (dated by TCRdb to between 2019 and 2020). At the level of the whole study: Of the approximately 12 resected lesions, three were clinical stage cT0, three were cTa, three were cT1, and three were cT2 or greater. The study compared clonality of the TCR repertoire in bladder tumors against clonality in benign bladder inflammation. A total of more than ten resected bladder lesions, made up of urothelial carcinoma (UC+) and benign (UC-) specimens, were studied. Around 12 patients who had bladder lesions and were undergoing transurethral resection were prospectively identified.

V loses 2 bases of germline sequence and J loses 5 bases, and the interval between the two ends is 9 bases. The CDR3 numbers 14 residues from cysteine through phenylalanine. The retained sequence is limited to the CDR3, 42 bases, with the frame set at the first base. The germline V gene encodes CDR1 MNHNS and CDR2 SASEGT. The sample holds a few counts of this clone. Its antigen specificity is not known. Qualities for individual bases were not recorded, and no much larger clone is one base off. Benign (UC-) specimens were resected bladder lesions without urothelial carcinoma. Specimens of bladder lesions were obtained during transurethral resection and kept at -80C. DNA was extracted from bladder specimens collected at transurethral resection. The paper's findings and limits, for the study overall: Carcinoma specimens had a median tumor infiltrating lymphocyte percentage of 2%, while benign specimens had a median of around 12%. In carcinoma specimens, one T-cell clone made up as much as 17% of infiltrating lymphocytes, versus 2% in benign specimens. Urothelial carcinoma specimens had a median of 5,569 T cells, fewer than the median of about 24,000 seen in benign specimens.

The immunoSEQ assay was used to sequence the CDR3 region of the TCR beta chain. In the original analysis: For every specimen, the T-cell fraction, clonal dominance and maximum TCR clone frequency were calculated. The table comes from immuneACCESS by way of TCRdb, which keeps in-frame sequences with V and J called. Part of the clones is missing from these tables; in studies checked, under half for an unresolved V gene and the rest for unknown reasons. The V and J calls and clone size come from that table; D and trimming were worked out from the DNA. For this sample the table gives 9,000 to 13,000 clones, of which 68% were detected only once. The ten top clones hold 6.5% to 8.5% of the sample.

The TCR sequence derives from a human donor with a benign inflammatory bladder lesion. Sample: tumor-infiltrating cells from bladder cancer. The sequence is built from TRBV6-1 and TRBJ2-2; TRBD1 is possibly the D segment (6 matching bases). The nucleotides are TGTGCCAGCAGTGAATTTCAGGGGACCGGGGAGCTGTTTTTT. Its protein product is CASSEFQGTGELFF.